The rows below give T cell receptor beta chains drawn from one sample of a study of long-term antiretroviral therapy in people with HIV. Clones were sequenced by immunoSEQ multiplex PCR, and TCRdb holds only the in-frame ones, with some missing. The sample lists around 30,000 clones; approximately 85% were seen once. The sample here was unsorted PBMCs, taken about 3.5 years after starting antiretroviral therapy. These receptors were taken from a man between 18 and 35 years old with HIV. Each CDR3 is given with its conserved first and last residue. The D gene is left open where the match is weak. Not all rows give a size; the values are once, few, many and, for expanded clones, a class.

CASSLQRPSSTDTQYF | TGTGCCAGCAGCTTACAACGACCTTCTAGCACAGATACGCAGTATTTT | TRBJ2-3 | 16 | - | TRBV7-9 | -
CASSPRRGDRGHGELFF | TGTGCCAGCAGCCCGAGGCGAGGCGACAGGGGCCACGGGGAGCTGTTTTTT | TRBJ2-2 | 17 | TRBD1 | TRBV7-6 | -
CASSLSPDDYGYTF | TGTGCCAGCAGCTTATCTCCGGACGACTATGGCTACACCTTC | TRBJ1-2 | 14 | - | TRBV7-2 | -
CASSLARAIYNEQFF | TGCGCCAGCAGCTTGGCCAGGGCGATCTACAATGAGCAGTTCTTC | TRBJ2-1 | 15 | - | TRBV5-1 | -
CASSYKQGAAGELFF | TGCGCCAGCAGCTATAAACAGGGGGCAGCCGGGGAGCTGTTTTTT | TRBJ2-2 | 15 | TRBD1 | TRBV5-1 | medium-sized
CATSRDRGPRGTQYF | TGTGCCACCAGCAGAGATCGGGGGCCCCGTGGGACCCAGTACTTC | TRBJ2-5 | 15 | - | TRBV15 | once
CASRQGADGYTF | TGTGCCAGCAGACAGGGGGCGGATGGCTACACCTTC | TRBJ1-2 | 12 | TRBD1 | TRBV11-2 | -
CASSRTGLANEQFF | TGTGCCAGCAGTAGAACGGGACTAGCGAATGAGCAGTTCTTC | TRBJ2-1 | 14 | TRBD2 | TRBV5-5 | once
CASSLAQNVGEQYF | TGTGCCAGCAGTTTGGCCCAAAACGTGGGCGAGCAGTACTTC | TRBJ2-7 | 14 | - | TRBV27 | once
CASSTDGVFGEKLFF | TGTGCCAGTAGTACGGACGGTGTCTTCGGGGAAAAACTGTTTTTT | TRBJ1-4 | 15 | - | TRBV19 | -
CASSQSDNEAFF | TGCGCCAGCAGCCAGAGTGATAATGAAGCTTTCTTT | TRBJ1-1 | 12 | - | TRBV4-1 | -
CASSVDPLGSYNEQFF | TGCGCCAGCAGCGTCGACCCTCTTGGGTCCTACAATGAGCAGTTCTTC | TRBJ2-1 | 16 | - | TRBV5-1 | -
CASDGNTEAFF | TGTGCCAGCGACGGGAACACTGAAGCTTTCTTT | TRBJ1-1 | 11 | - | TRBV19 | -
CASSLASGPAPYNEQFF | TGCGCCAGCAGCTTGGCCAGTGGTCCGGCGCCCTACAATGAGCAGTTCTTC | TRBJ2-1 | 17 | - | TRBV5-1 | -
CASSPLPLWVGTPPLWDEQYF | TGCGCCAGCAGCCCCCTCCCCTTGTGGGTCGGGACACCTCCGTTGTGGGACGAGCAGTACTTC | TRBJ2-7 | 21 | - | TRBV4-1 | -
CASSSGQRPTYGYTF | TGCGCCAGCAGCTCGGGACAGCGGCCAACCTATGGCTACACCTTC | TRBJ1-2 | 15 | TRBD1 | TRBV5-1 | -
CASSEYVVGEQFF | TGTGCCAGCAGTGAATATGTGGTGGGTGAGCAGTTCTTC | TRBJ2-1 | 13 | - | TRBV25-1 | once
CASSVAQRNTEAFF | TGTGCCAGCAGCGTAGCACAGCGGAACACTGAAGCTTTCTTT | TRBJ1-1 | 14 | - | TRBV9 | -
CASSEGGETYNEQFF | TGTGCCAGCAGCGAGGGAGGAGAGACCTACAATGAGCAGTTCTTC | TRBJ2-1 | 15 | - | TRBV9 | -
CASSSLGATAYNEQFF | TGTGCCAGCAGCTCCTTAGGGGCGACGGCCTACAATGAGCAGTTCTTC | TRBJ2-1 | 16 | - | TRBV7-9 | -